This T cell receptor (beta chain) derives from a study of shared clonotypes between healthy human individuals (TCRdb year 2020). Background on the whole study: The cohort comprised a couple of women and a few men aged 18 to 49 years. For each donor, CD4 naive and CD4 memory were each given three plates, CD8 naive was given two plates, and CD8 memory was given one plate. To estimate repertoire size and how much clonotypes are shared between individuals, the study performed deep sequencing of blood TCR repertoires from about five healthy adults. To increase sequencing depth and limit assay-specific biases, TCR repertoire library preparation and sequencing were carried out by different laboratories using diverse techniques. Each donor's leukapheresis produced roughly between about 0.9 and 9.5 billion PBMCs.

Trimmed from V: 2 bases; trimmed from J: 2 bases; junction bases lacking a gene match: 11. The cysteine opens and the phenylalanine closes a CDR3 of 19 amino acids. Left in the record is the CDR3 DNA by itself, 57 bases read in frame from the first base. CDR1 and CDR2, per the germline V gene, are MDHEN and SYDVKM. Points the paper makes about the study in general: Compared with non-shared clonotypes, the clonotypes found in all four sorted-subset donors had higher generation probabilities. Sampling was limited to blood, and TCR repertoires in tissue likely differ from TCR repertoires in blood. Larger estimated clonotype richness was generally found for naive subsets than for memory subsets. Pairwise subsampling led to the expectation that sequencing depth would affect the degree of clonotype sharing among donors. Around 5.4% of naive CD4, roughly 3.5% of naive CD8, roughly 2.5% of memory CD4, and 0.35% to 0.4% of memory CD8 clonotypes were shared across four donors. Because the study included only a small number of donors, the genetic and exposure-history diversity represented was limited. Rarefaction of sorted-subset datasets indicated incomplete sequencing despite the large sequencing depth.

Using the deep immunoSEQ assay, TCR CDR3 regions were amplified from genomic DNA by multiplex PCR. Extracted genomic DNA from each cell subset was distributed evenly across all wells of several immunoSEQ 96-well plates, and each plate was treated as a replicate. For sorted subsets, each replicate PCR was loaded with about 200 ng genomic DNA, equivalent to some 31,000 T cell genomes. The purified libraries were quantified using a Qubit 3.0 fluorometer, sized with a Bioanalyzer 2100, and then quantified again using the KAPA Library Quantification kit. A separate single-read 150-cycle Illumina NextSeq 550 flow cell was used to sequence each immunoSEQ 96-well plate. In the original analysis: Because only junctional sequences without quality scores were contained in the immunoSEQ output, filtering matching that applied to full-length reads could not be performed. Sequences were annotated with PyIR, a Python wrapper for IgBLAST v1.9, using IMGT germline references to assign V/J genes and CDR3. Reads were removed for weak V/J assignments (E-value above 1e-6), missing CDR3, stop codons, out-of-frame junctions, or ambiguous translated residues. V3J clonotypes were defined by identical inferred V gene, J gene, and CDR3 amino acid sequence. The percentage overlap between two repertoires was calculated by dividing the number of shared unique clonotypes by the size of the smaller repertoire. Repertoire richness was assessed with RTK rarefaction, the Chao1 estimator, and Recon v2.1 estimates of unobserved clonotypes. Generation probabilities were computed with OLGA for all TCRbeta clonotypes obtained by the gDNA method from several donors. The table comes from immuneACCESS by way of TCRdb, which keeps in-frame sequences with V and J called. Part of the clones is missing from these tables; in studies checked, under half for an unresolved V gene and the rest for unknown reasons. V and J calls and clone size follow that table, whereas D and trimming were derived from the DNA. For this sample there are about 320,000 clones; roughly 91% appear just once. The ten top clones hold roughly 16% of the sample.

Notes on this clone: The clone's antigen remains unknown. Base qualities are not at hand, and no much larger clone is one base apart.

Donors were healthy HIV-negative adults with no recently reported acute infections or vaccinations. Every donor was a Caucasian adult residing in Nashville, Tennessee, USA. CD8 memory samples were composed of magnetically selected CD45RO+ cells combined with CCR7-negative CD45RA+ effector memory (TemRA) cells. After blood collection by leukapheresis, PBMCs were isolated using Ficoll-Histopaque density gradient centrifugation and then cryopreserved in the vapor phase of liquid nitrogen. Purity and quantity of every magnetically sorted T cell population were checked by analytical flow cytometry. Genomic DNA was isolated from every sorted fraction and measured by UV absorbance on a Nanodrop 2000c.

This receptor was taken from a man between 18 and 29 years old in good health. This chain is built from TRBV28 and TRBJ2-7, and TRBD2 aligns with 14 junction nucleotides. Sequencing was done on a sample of memory CD8+ T cells sorted from blood. The cell subset or site label corresponds to: CD45RO+ cells pooled with CCR7-negative TemRA cells. Here the CDR3 is given as CASSLEGLAGDKGTYEQYF. The sequence in DNA is TGTGCCAGCAGTTTAGAGGGACTAGCGGGGGACAAGGGGACCTACGAGCAGTACTTC.